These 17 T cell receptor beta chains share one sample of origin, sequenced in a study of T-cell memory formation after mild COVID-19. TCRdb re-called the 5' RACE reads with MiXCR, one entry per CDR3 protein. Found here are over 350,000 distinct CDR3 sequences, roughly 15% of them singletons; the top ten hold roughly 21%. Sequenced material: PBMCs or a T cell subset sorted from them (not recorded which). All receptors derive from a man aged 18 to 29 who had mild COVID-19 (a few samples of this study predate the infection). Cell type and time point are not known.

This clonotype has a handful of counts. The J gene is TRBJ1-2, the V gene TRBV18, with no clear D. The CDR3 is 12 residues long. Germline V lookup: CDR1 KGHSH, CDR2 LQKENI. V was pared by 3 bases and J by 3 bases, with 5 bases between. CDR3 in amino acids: CASSPADYGYTF. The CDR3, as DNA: TGTGCCAGCTCACCCGCAGACTATGGCTACACCTTC.

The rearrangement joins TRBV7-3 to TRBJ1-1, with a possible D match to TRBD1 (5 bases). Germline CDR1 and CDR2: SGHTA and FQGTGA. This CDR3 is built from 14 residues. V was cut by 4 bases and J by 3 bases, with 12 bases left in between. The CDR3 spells CASSSQGGDTEAFF. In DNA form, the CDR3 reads TGTGCCAGCAGCTCCCAGGGAGGAGACACTGAAGCTTTCTTT.

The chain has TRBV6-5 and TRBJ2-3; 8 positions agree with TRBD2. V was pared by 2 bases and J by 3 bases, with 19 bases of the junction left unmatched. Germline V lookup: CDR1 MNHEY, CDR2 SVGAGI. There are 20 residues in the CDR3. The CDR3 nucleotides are TGTGCCAGCAGTTACCGACGAGGCAAGAAAAGCGGGGGCCGAACAGATACGCAGTATTTT. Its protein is CASSYRRGKKSGGRTDTQYF.

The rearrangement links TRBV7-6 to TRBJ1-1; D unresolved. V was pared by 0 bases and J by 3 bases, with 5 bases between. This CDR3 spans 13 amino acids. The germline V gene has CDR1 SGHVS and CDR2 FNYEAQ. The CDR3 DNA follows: TGTGCCAGCAGCTTAGCCTATGACACTGAAGCTTTCTTT. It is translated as CASSLAYDTEAFF.

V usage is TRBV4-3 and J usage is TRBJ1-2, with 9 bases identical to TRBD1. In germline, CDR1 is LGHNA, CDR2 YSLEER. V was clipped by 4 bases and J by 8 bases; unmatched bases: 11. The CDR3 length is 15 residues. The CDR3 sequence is CASSRSDRGSGGYTF. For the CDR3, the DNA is TGCGCCAGCAGCCGATCGGACAGGGGTTCGGGAGGCTACACCTTC.

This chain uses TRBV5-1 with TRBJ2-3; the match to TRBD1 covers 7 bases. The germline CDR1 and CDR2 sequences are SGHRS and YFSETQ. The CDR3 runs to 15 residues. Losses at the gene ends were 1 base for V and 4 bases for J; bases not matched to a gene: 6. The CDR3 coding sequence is TGCGCCAGCAGCTTGACAGGGGTATTCGCAGATACGCAGTATTTT. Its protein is CASSLTGVFADTQYF.

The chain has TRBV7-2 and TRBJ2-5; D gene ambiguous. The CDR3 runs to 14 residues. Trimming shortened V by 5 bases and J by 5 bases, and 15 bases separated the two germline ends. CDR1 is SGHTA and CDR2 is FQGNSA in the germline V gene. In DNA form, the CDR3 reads TGTGCCAGCAGCACCTCTTCCGGGCGGGAGACCCAGTACTTC. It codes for CASSTSSGRETQYF.

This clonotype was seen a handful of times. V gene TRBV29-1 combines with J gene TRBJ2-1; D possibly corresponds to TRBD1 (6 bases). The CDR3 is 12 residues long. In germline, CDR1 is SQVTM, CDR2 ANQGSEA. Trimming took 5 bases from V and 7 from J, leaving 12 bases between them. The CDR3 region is CSVSQGWNEQFF. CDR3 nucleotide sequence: TGCAGCGTTTCACAGGGTTGGAATGAGCAGTTCTTC.

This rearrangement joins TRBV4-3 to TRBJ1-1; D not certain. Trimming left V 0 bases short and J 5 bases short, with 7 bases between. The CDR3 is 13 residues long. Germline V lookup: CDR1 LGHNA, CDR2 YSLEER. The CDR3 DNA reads TGCGCCAGCAGCCAAGAGGAACAGACTGAAGCTTTCTTT. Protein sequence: CASSQEEQTEAFF.

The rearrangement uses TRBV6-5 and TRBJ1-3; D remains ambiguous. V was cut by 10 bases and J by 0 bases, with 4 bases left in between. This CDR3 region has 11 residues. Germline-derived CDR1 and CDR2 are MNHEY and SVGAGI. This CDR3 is CATSSGNTIYF. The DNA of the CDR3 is TGTGCCACTAGCTCTGGAAACACCATATATTTT.

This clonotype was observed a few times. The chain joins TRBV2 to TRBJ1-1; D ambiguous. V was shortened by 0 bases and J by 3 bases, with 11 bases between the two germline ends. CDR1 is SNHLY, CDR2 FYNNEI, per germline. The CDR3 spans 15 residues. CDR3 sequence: CASSEAGMSYTEAFF. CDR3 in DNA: TGTGCCAGCAGTGAAGCAGGGATGTCGTACACTGAAGCTTTCTTT.

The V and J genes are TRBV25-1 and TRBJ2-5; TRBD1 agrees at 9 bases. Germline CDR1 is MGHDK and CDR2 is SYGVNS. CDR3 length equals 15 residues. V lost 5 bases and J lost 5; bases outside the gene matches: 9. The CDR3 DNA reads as TGTGCCAGCAGTCATATCGGGACAGGGTTGGAGACCCAGTACTTC. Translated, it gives CASSHIGTGLETQYF.

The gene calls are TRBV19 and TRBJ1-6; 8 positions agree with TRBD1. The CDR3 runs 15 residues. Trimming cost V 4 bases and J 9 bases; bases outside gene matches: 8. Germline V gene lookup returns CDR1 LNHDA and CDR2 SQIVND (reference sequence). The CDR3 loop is CASSTLSGGGSPLHF. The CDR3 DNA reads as TGTGCCAGTAGTACTCTATCAGGGGGCGGTTCACCCCTCCACTTT.

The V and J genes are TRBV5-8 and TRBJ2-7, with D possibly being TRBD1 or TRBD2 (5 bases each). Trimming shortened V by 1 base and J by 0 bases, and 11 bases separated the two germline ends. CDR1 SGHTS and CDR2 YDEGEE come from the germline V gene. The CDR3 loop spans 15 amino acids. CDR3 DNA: TGTGCCAGCAGCTTGAGGGAGAGGGGCTCCTACGAGCAGTACTTC. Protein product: CASSLRERGSYEQYF.

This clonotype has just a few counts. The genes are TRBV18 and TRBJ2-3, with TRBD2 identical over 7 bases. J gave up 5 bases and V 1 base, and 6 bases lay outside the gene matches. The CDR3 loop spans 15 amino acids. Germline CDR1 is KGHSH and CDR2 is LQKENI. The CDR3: CASSPQRGSEDTQYF. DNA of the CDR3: TGTGCCAGCTCACCACAGCGGGGATCCGAAGATACGCAGTATTTT.

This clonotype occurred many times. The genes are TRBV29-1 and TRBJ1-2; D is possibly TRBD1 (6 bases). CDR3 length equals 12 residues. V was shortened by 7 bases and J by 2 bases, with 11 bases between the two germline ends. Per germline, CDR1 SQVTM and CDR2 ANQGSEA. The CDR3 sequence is CSGETGNYGYTF. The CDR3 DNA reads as TGCAGCGGAGAAACAGGGAACTATGGCTACACCTTC.

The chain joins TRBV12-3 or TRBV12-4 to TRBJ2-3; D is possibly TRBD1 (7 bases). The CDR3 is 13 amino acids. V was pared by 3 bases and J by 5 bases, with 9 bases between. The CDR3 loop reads CASSFQGGDTQYF. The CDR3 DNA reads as TGTGCCAGCAGTTTTCAGGGGGGAGATACGCAGTATTTT.